This T cell receptor (beta chain) was sequenced during a study of cytomegalovirus exposure and HLA in healthy donors (dated by TCRdb to the late 2010s). For context, the study as a whole: According to an earlier analysis of several hundred of the donors, about 179 million T cells yielded over 90 million unique TCR beta sequences and 250 to 350 Gb of sequence data. Donor age, sex, ethnicity and CMV serostatus were collected together with the repertoire data. In a later analysis, previously published TCR beta repertoires from fewer than 750 donors were re-analyzed and high-resolution HLA genotyping was added so that TCR occurrence patterns could be studied. On average, 235,054 unique TCR beta nucleotide sequences were sequenced per donor among about 400 genotyped donors of the cohort, with roughly 18% of those sequences being non-productive. About 280 gigabases of sequencing data and around 90 million unique TCR sequences made up an early release that covered approximately 620 HLA-typed donors. The later analysis used no new phenotypic data to find candidate immune exposures, relying instead on TCR beta sequences and their occurrence across donors. HLA typing included class I and class II loci at four-digit resolution. High-throughput TCR immunosequencing, statistical association of individual TCRs with disease status, and machine learning were combined to predict cytomegalovirus infection status. All discovery cohort repertoires had been generated using a single sequencing platform. Along with the roughly 700-subject first cohort, a separate validation cohort of 120 different subjects was used. The study aimed to test whether cataloging public T cell receptors could reveal signatures of past pathogen exposure. The genetic ancestry cluster associated with self-reported Caucasian donors included roughly 84% of the roughly 410 genotyped donors. Genome-wide SNP genotypes for about three fifths of the roughly 700 donors were used in a later genetic analysis, which treated that subset as a discovery cohort. About 5 DR-DQ haplotypes were handled as single units for association and clustering, since linkage in the cohort was strong. Typing coverage differed by locus: A, B, C, DRB1 and DQB1 were typed in about 629-630 donors, DQA1 in about 510, DPA1 in 606, and DPB1 in 400 to 490. An earlier analysis of 587 of the donors applied high-throughput TCR beta sequencing to assess whether each TCR beta V gene segment acted as functional or pseudogenic. The study profiled the T cell repertoires of about 720 subjects by immunosequencing and related them to cytomegalovirus serostatus.

About this clone: Its cognate antigen has yet to be identified. Per-base quality was not reported, and no clone a single base away is much larger than it.

Receptor libraries were prepared by the immunoSEQ multiplex PCR assay. For the multiplex PCR, a mixture combining 60 forward primers for TCR Vbeta segments and 13 reverse primers for TCR Jbeta segments was used. Amplification of the CDR3 region of rearranged TCR beta genes was performed with a multiplex PCR assay on genomic DNA. On the Illumina HiSeq System, the amplified TCR beta libraries were sequenced as 87-base-pair reads. The study's own analysis went as follows. Across the 670 or so repertoires, a later analysis counted roughly 84 million unique TCR beta chains, 9.5 million to 12 million of which were shared by at least two donors. To remove PCR and sequencing errors, raw reads were error-corrected and collapsed into unique sequences using a nearest-neighbor algorithm that merged closely related sequences. CDR3 sequences were aligned to IMGT reference sequences to assign V, D and J gene segments. Each retained sequence needed at least a six-nucleotide match to both a V gene segment and a J gene segment. Rearrangements were called productive when the CDR3 lacked stop codons and stayed in frame with V and J; all others were non-productive. CDR3 was defined according to IMGT convention as the region running from the second conserved V-encoded cysteine to the conserved J-encoded phenylalanine. Sequences without an unambiguous match to a single V gene segment were excluded from the earlier analysis of approximately 560 of the donors. An earlier analysis of several hundred of the donors called V segments functional above 56.7% productive rearrangements and segregating when the between-donor standard deviation exceeded 5%. A statistical classification framework was built for diagnosing cytomegalovirus status from the catalog of TCR beta chain sequences. In a later analysis, TCR nucleotide sequences were compared against IMGT/GENE-DB human TR gene sequences so that V and J genes could be assigned. A later analysis assigned CDR3 sequences and most-parsimonious VDJ recombination scenarios with the TCRdist pipeline. In a later analysis, each TCR beta chain was defined by its CDR3 amino acid sequence together with its V-gene family, and reads lacking a unique V-gene family were excluded. To address suspected cross-contamination and a sequencing artifact, a later analysis removed several hundred highly shared, low-generation-probability nucleotide sequences. For each public chain, a later analysis derived a clonal expansion index from normalized ranks of inferred template counts within each repertoire. Generation probabilities in a later analysis came from a VDJ recombination model fitted to out-of-frame rearrangements, and those results were checked against IGoR. In a later analysis, TCR-TCR, TCR-HLA and TCR-CMV co-occurrence was scored with hypergeometric tests, and a repertoire-size bias correction was applied to TCR pairs. In a later analysis, false discovery rates were estimated by permuting HLA or CMV assignments 20 times. In a later analysis, co-occurring TCRs were grouped using DBSCAN, and TCRdist sequence similarity was added for clustering within HLA-allele-positive subsets. For co-occurrence clustering, repertoires with fewer than 30,000 or more than 120,000 public chains were excluded, along with four or five repertoires with anomalous nucleotide sharing. This immuneACCESS table, as held by TCRdb, lists in-frame sequences with V and J called but not all clones. Of the missing ones, under half trace to an unresolved V gene in checked studies; the others have no known cause. Clonal size and the V and J genes are those of that table, whereas D and trimming came from the DNA. The sample profile shows more than 95,000 clones; 13% to 15% of them were found once. Roughly 0.79% of the sample belongs to the ten largest clones.

The CDR3 covers 15 residues, taking in both the cysteine and the phenylalanine. Only the CDR3 part of the read is kept: 45 bases, read in frame from the first base. The germline V and J ends show losses of 4 bases and 4 bases respectively, and no gene match explains 8 bases of the junction. CDR1 and CDR2 were assigned from the germline V gene (reference sequence) as SEHNR and FQNEAQ. The study at large found these results: The study listed approximately 160 TCR beta chains as associated with cytomegalovirus. A later analysis found that TCR association rates varied across HLA loci, with DRB1 alleles showing the most associated TCRs and HLA-C alleles the fewest. Correlated functional status among segregating V segments might be attributable to linkage disequilibrium, but an unknown experimental factor could not be ruled out. Only TCR beta chains were sequenced in this cohort, and the absence of alpha or paired-chain data limited detectable features. The earlier analysis of almost 600 of the donors excluded approximately 17 rarely observed V segments, including chromosome 9 orphons, because counts were too low. A later analysis found that HLA-associated TCR beta chains were more clonally expanded and had lower generation probabilities than equally common non-associated chains. Strong co-occurrence of HLA alleles, especially DR and DQ, made assigning TCR associations to individual alleles difficult. A later analysis found that most CMV-associated TCR beta chains appeared HLA-restricted, with HLA associations seemingly driven largely by CMV exposure. A group of highly shared sequence variants was considered likely to be a technical artifact of the sequencing pipeline. Because HLA typing was missing for some donors at each locus, association tests included only the typed subset. Most TCR sequences were seen in very few donors, while some public TCRs were found in many individuals. Because the 87-base-pair reads could not distinguish some IMGT-functional V segments, including TRBV6-2 and TRBV6-3, those segments were excluded. An earlier analysis of 587 of the donors showed that most TCR beta V segments appeared in productive rearrangements either about 87% or about 30% of the time, which broadly matched IMGT annotations. At a false discovery rate of 0.05, a later analysis linked 16,951 TCR beta sequences to specific HLA alleles. A further reported finding was that TCR beta sequences accurately predicted the HLA-A and HLA-B alleles for most subjects in the first cohort. Sequencing depth was assumed to be roughly uniform across donors in the presence/absence analyses, though that assumption may not hold. Cytomegalovirus status was reported to be diagnosed by the classifier with high specificity and sensitivity in both the original and validation cohorts. Compared with the roughly 710-donor mean, donors in an Asian-associated ancestry cluster had fewer N-insertions in productive TCRs, according to a later genetic analysis. Several of the top co-occurrence clusters appeared to be linked to parvovirus B19, influenza, CMV and Epstein-Barr virus, according to a later analysis. Three of the identified cytomegalovirus-associated TCR beta chains were confirmed in vitro to be specific for cytomegalovirus antigens. The authors suggested that the approach could potentially be generalized to other disease states and immunological phenotypes. Immune exposure information for the cohort was limited to CMV serostatus. An association between a missense DCLRE1C variant and V-gene and J-gene trimming of TCR beta chains was found in a later genetic analysis and replicated in an independent cohort.

The cohort was made up of approximately 670 healthy bone marrow donors. At the time of sampling, all cohort members were nominally healthy, though unrecorded immune exposures were likely present. The donor tested CMV seronegative, placing the donor among the 350 to 400 seronegative members of the cohort. Every donor gave a peripheral blood sample, and the peripheral blood mononuclear cells from that sample were used for TCR beta sequencing. The Qiagen DNeasy Blood Extraction Kit was used to extract genomic DNA from the blood cell samples. The sequenced sample was PBMCs. The chain is assembled from TRBV7-9 and TRBJ2-3; the central 7 bases match TRBD2. This receptor was obtained from a female donor in good health and CMV-seronegative. The CDR3 protein is CASSSGGRVADTQYF. The DNA is TGTGCCAGCAGCTCTGGCGGGAGAGTGGCAGATACGCAGTATTTT.